These 10 T cell receptor beta chains were all obtained from the same sample, sequenced in a study of T cell responses to AZD1222 COVID-19 vaccine. TCRdb keeps only in-frame clones here, not all; method: immunoSEQ multiplex PCR. The repertoire holds 90,000 to 110,000 clones, with 70% to 90% as singletons. The specimen comprised peripheral blood, sampled on day 0 of AZD1222 vaccination. These receptors originate from an adult in good health.

The chain is built from TRBV2 and TRBJ2-3; 7 bases align to TRBD1. The CDR3 loop spans 12 amino acids. From germline, CDR1 is SNHLY and CDR2 FYNNEI. V dropped 5 bases and J dropped 4; count of bases not matched to a gene: 0. The chain's CDR3 is CASSQGADTQYF. CDR3 DNA: TGTGCCAGCAGTCAGGGGGCAGATACGCAGTATTTT.

The chain links TRBV10-2 to TRBJ2-2; the match to TRBD1 covers 8 bases. The trim removed 2 bases at V and 3 bases at J, leaving 2 bases unmatched. From germline, CDR1 is WSHSY and CDR2 SAAADI. CDR3 length: 15 residues. The CDR3 region is CASSEAGGHTGELFF. The CDR3 coding sequence is TGCGCCAGCAGTGAGGCAGGGGGCCACACCGGGGAGCTGTTTTTT.

The chain joins TRBV6-2 or TRBV6-3 to TRBJ2-6; D uncertain. Germline V gene data show CDR1 as MNHEY and CDR2 as SVGEGT. Trimming cost V 5 bases and J 2 bases, with 10 bases left between them. This CDR3 is built from 15 residues. The DNA for the CDR3 is TGTGCCAGCAGTCCCAGAAGAACTGGGGCCAACGTCCTGACTTTC. It yields the protein CASSPRRTGANVLTF.

The J gene is TRBJ1-4, the V gene TRBV7-9; TRBD1 matches at 8 bases. The CDR3 covers 14 residues. Germline values: CDR1 SEHNR, CDR2 FQNEAQ (reference sequence). J was trimmed by 7 bases and V by 5 bases; bases with no gene match: 6. CDR3 sequence: CASSPGQGGEKLFF. In DNA form, the CDR3 reads TGTGCCAGCAGCCCTGGACAGGGAGGTGAAAAACTGTTTTTT. The full variable domain, with the rest looked up from reference TRBV7-9 and TRBJ1-4, is DTGVSQNPRHKITKRGQNVTFRCDPISEHNRLYWYRQTLGQGPEFLTYFQNEAQLEKSRLLSDRFSAERPKGSFSTLEIQRTEQGDSAMYLCASSPGQGGEKLFFGSGTQLSVL.

The J gene is TRBJ1-1, the V gene TRBV5-4; no firm D call. The V gene lost 1 base and the J gene lost 0 bases, with 7 bases spanning the gap. CDR1 is SGHNT, CDR2 YYREEE, per germline (reference sequence). CDR3 length equals 14 residues. The CDR3 sequence: CASSLTAMNTEAFF. The CDR3 bases are TGTGCCAGCAGCTTGACAGCAATGAACACTGAAGCTTTCTTT.

The chain carries TRBV12-2 and TRBJ1-4; no DNA check was done on the table's D call, TRBD1. TRBV12-2 has pseudogene status. The CDR3 has 14 amino acids. The CDR3 coding sequence is TGTGCAAGTCGCCCGCGGACAGGCAATGAAAAACTGTTTTTT. Encoded protein: CASRPRTGNEKLFF.

Points on this clone: The same CDR3 arises from other DNA sequences in this sample as well. The chain recombines TRBV7-8 with TRBJ1-3; D ambiguous. CDR1 SGHVS and CDR2 FQNEAQ come from the germline V gene. The CDR3 spans 15 residues. V was trimmed by 1 base and J by 4 bases, leaving 11 bases between them. The CDR3 coding sequence is TGTGCCAGCAGCTTAGAGCGGGGTATAGGAAACACCATATATTTT. Amino acid sequence: CASSLERGIGNTIYF.

This chain links TRBV11-3 with TRBJ2-2, with D possibly being TRBD2 (5 bases). CDR3 length equals 17 residues. Deletions cut 1 base from V and 2 bases from J, with 14 bases between. CDR1 is SGHNT, CDR2 YENEEA, per germline. In DNA, the CDR3 is TGTGCCAGCAGCTTAGGTCTGGCGGGCGAAAACACCGGGGAGCTGTTTTTT. It specifies CASSLGLAGENTGELFF. Full variable domain (rest looked up from reference TRBV11-3 and TRBJ2-2): EAGVVQSPRYKIIEKKQPVAFWCNPISGHNTLYWYLQNLGQGPELLIRYENEEAVDDSQLPKDRFSAERLKGVDSTLKIQPAELGDSAVYLCASSLGLAGENTGELFFGEGSRLTVL.

V gene TRBV5-4 combines with J gene TRBJ1-1; D call uncertain. This CDR3 is 13 amino acids long. V was pared by 1 base and J by 5 bases, with 9 bases between. Germline CDR1 and CDR2: SGHNT and YYREEE (reference sequence). The CDR3 loop is CASSLPGWTEAFF. DNA for the CDR3: TGTGCCAGCAGCTTGCCGGGTTGGACTGAAGCTTTCTTT. The full variable domain, with the rest looked up from reference TRBV5-4 and TRBJ1-1, is ETGVTQSPTHLIKTRGQQVTLRCSSQSGHNTVSWYQQALGQGPQFIFQYYREEENGRGNFPPRFSGLQFPNYSSELNVNALELDDSALYLCASSLPGWTEAFFGQGTRLTVV.

The V gene is TRBV9, the J gene TRBJ2-2, with D tentatively TRBD1 (6 bases). CDR1 SGDLS and CDR2 YYNGEE come from the germline V gene. Trimming left V 4 bases short and J 3 bases short, with 16 bases between. This CDR3 comprises 16 residues. CDR3 DNA: TGTGCCAGCAGCCCGTGGGGGCAGTCCTACACCGGGGAGCTGTTTTTT. This codes for CASSPWGQSYTGELFF.